The 18 T cell receptor beta chains reported below all come from one sample, sequenced in a study of blood T cell repertoires in COVID-19. Generated by immunoSEQ multiplex PCR, the TCRdb table keeps only in-frame clones and is missing some. Of approximately 200,000 clones in the sample, roughly 88% were seen once. Sequencing was carried out using peripheral blood. These receptors came from a woman in her twenties or thirties with acute or convalescent COVID-19.

This chain uses TRBV5-1 with TRBJ2-2; D unresolved. Deletions cut 4 bases from V and 5 bases from J, with 9 bases between. The length of the CDR3 is 13 residues. Germline V gene data show CDR1 as SGHRS and CDR2 as YFSETQ. The CDR3 DNA sequence: TGCGCCAGCAGCCCGCTAAGTACCGGGGAGCTGTTTTTT. Its translation is CASSPLSTGELFF.

The CDR3 loop is CASSTLLAGEFNEQFF. CDR3 nucleotide sequence: TGTGCCAGTAGTACCCTACTAGCGGGAGAGTTTAATGAGCAGTTCTTC. The rearrangement joins TRBV19 to TRBJ2-1, with 11 bases identical to TRBD2. The CDR3 is made up of 16 amino acids. The germline V gene encodes CDR1 LNHDA and CDR2 SQIVND (reference sequence). V gave up 4 bases and J gave up 7 bases; unmatched junction bases: 9.

This sequence joins TRBV2 and TRBJ2-7, with 7 bases fitting TRBD1. The trim removed 2 bases at V and 4 bases at J, leaving 8 bases unmatched. CDR3 size: 15 residues. Germline V gene data show CDR1 as SNHLY and CDR2 as FYNNEI. The CDR3 DNA is TGTGCCAGCAGTGAACCGACAGGGTGGGAGTACGAGCAGTACTTC. Encoded protein: CASSEPTGWEYEQYF.

The gene calls are TRBV27 and TRBJ2-3; D is uncertain. CDR3 length: 15 residues. V was clipped by 6 bases and J by 4 bases, with 17 bases between them. Germline-derived CDR1 and CDR2 are MNHEY and SMNVEV (reference sequence). The CDR3 region has the DNA TGTGCCAGCAGGAACTCGGCAGGATTTGCAGATACGCAGTATTTT. This encodes CASRNSAGFADTQYF.

The chain links TRBV7-2 to TRBJ2-1, with 14 bases matching TRBD2. Germline V gene sequence: CDR1 SGHTA, CDR2 FQGNSA. This CDR3 is built from 15 residues. Trimming removed 3 bases from V and 9 bases from J; junction bases left unmatched: 4. The CDR3 region is CASSFRLAGGPEQFF. CDR3 coding DNA: TGTGCCAGCAGCTTTCGACTAGCGGGAGGGCCTGAGCAGTTCTTC.

The rearrangement joins TRBV5-1 to TRBJ2-2, with a weak D call TRBD2 (5 bases). Trimming stripped 4 bases from V and 2 bases from J, with 12 bases between. CDR3 length: 15 amino acids. From germline, CDR1 is SGHRS and CDR2 YFSETQ. The chain's CDR3 is CASSPSGLNTGELFF. The CDR3 DNA reads TGCGCCAGCAGCCCCAGCGGACTTAACACCGGGGAGCTGTTTTTT.

The genes are TRBV7-6 and TRBJ1-3; unclear D gene. Looked up from germline, CDR1 is SGHVS and CDR2 is FNYEAQ. Trimming removed 0 bases from V and 6 bases from J, with 9 bases in between. CDR3 length: 14 residues. CDR3 sequence: CASSLARAENTIYF. Here the CDR3 DNA reads TGTGCCAGCAGCTTAGCGCGCGCGGAAAACACCATATATTTT.

The table lists this clone with a few counts. This chain joins TRBV28 and TRBJ1-6; no definite D call. Germline V lookup: CDR1 MDHEN, CDR2 SYDVKM. Trimming cost V 5 bases and J 2 bases, with 7 bases left between them. This CDR3 spans 14 amino acids. CDR3 sequence reads: CASSPPTYNSPLHF. CDR3 nucleotides: TGTGCCAGCAGTCCCCCAACCTATAATTCACCCCTCCACTTT.

This chain connects TRBV21-1 to TRBJ2-3; TRBD1, the table's D call, was not compared with the DNA. TRBV21-1 is termed a pseudogene. The CDR3 length is 14 residues. Here the CDR3 reads CASPGTGSTDTQYF. The CDR3 region has the DNA TGTGCCAGCCCCGGGACAGGGAGCACAGATACGCAGTATTTT.

The rearrangement uses TRBV2 and TRBJ2-1; the D gene is possibly TRBD2 (7 bases). Germline V gene lookup returns CDR1 SNHLY and CDR2 FYNNEI. CDR3 length: 14 residues. V was clipped by 2 bases and J by 6 bases, with 11 bases between them. The CDR3 region has the DNA TGTGCCAGCAGTGAAACTAGGGGGGGCAATGAGCAGTTCTTC. Protein sequence: CASSETRGGNEQFF.

The chain is built from TRBV6-2 or TRBV6-3 and TRBJ1-5; D is uncertain. CDR1 and CDR2 (germline): MNHEY, SVGEGT. The CDR3 is 14 residues long. Trimming shortened V by 4 bases and J by 2 bases, and 9 bases separated the two germline ends. The CDR3 DNA reads TGTGCCAGCAGTTTAGGCGGGGGCAATCAGCCCCAGCATTTT. Its translation: CASSLGGGNQPQHF.

The count of this clone is one. The chain recombines TRBV5-4 with TRBJ1-2; D remains ambiguous. CDR3 size: 16 residues. The V and J ends lost 0 bases and 4 bases respectively, with 16 bases between them. Germline V gene lookup returns CDR1 SGHNT and CDR2 YYREEE (reference sequence). CDR3 in amino acids: CASSLGSPTVLYGYTF. Here the CDR3 DNA reads TGTGCCAGCAGCTTGGGCTCTCCCACGGTCCTCTATGGCTACACCTTC. Supplemented by reference TRBV5-4 and TRBJ1-2, the full variable domain reads ETGVTQSPTHLIKTRGQQVTLRCSSQSGHNTVSWYQQALGQGPQFIFQYYREEENGRGNFPPRFSGLQFPNYSSELNVNALELDDSALYLCASSLGSPTVLYGYTFGSGTRLTVV.

This chain uses TRBV5-1 with TRBJ2-7; TRBD2 might be the D (6 bases). The CDR3 is 14 amino acids. From germline, CDR1 is SGHRS and CDR2 YFSETQ. V gave up 2 bases and J gave up 4 bases, with 13 bases separating them. DNA of the CDR3: TGCGCCAGCAGCTTTTCCCGGGCGGGGTACGAGCAGTACTTC. Protein sequence: CASSFSRAGYEQYF.

The V call is TRBV28, the J call TRBJ2-1; D is perhaps TRBD2 (6 bases). V gave up 3 bases and J gave up 7 bases, with 13 bases separating them. Germline values: CDR1 MDHEN, CDR2 SYDVKM. This CDR3 has 14 amino acids. The CDR3 loop is CASSFGGNQNEQFF. DNA for the CDR3: TGTGCCAGCAGTTTTGGGGGGAACCAGAATGAGCAGTTCTTC.

This chain uses TRBV18 with TRBJ2-7, with D maybe TRBD2 (6 bases). This CDR3 comprises 14 residues. Per germline, CDR1 KGHSH and CDR2 LQKENI. The V end was cut by 2 bases, the J end by 4 bases, with 12 bases between. CDR3 nucleotides: TGTGCCAGCTCACCAAGAGGAGGGATGTACGAGCAGTACTTC. It translates to CASSPRGGMYEQYF. Filled out from reference TRBV18 and TRBJ2-7, the complete variable domain reads NAGVMQNPRHLVRRRGQEARLRCSPMKGHSHVYWYRQLPEEGLKFMVYLQKENIIDESGMPKERFSAEFPKEGPSILRIQQVVRGDSAAYFCASSPRGGMYEQYFGPGTRLTVT.

This chain uses TRBV7-8 with TRBJ2-5; the match to TRBD1 covers 7 bases. The V segment lost 5 bases and the J segment 4 bases; nucleotides outside the gene matches: 4. The CDR3 has 13 amino acids. Germline-derived CDR1 and CDR2 are SGHVS and FQNEAQ. The CDR3 loop is CASSATGRETQYF. CDR3 in DNA: TGTGCCAGCAGCGCGACAGGGCGAGAGACCCAGTACTTC.

This rearrangement joins TRBV27 to TRBJ1-2, with 9 nucleotides matching TRBD1. CDR1 MNHEY and CDR2 SMNVEV come from the germline V gene (reference sequence). Trimming cost V 6 bases and J 6 bases; bases outside gene matches: 11. The CDR3 totals 15 residues. The CDR3 loop reads CASRSPGTGWDGYTF. CDR3 coding DNA: TGTGCCAGCAGATCCCCCGGGACAGGGTGGGATGGCTACACCTTC.

The V call is TRBV5-1, the J call TRBJ2-7; no clear D gene. From germline, CDR1 is SGHRS and CDR2 YFSETQ. The CDR3 has 13 residues. V dropped 7 bases and J dropped 3 bases, with 14 bases sitting between them. In DNA, the CDR3 is TGCGCCAGCCGTCCGGGTAAGGACTACGAGCAGTACTTC. Its translation is CASRPGKDYEQYF.